This passage covers 9 T cell receptor beta chains from one sample sequenced in a study of blood T cell repertoires in COVID-19. The data were produced by immunoSEQ multiplex PCR, yet TCRdb's version contains in-frame clones alone and is incomplete. The table shows about 50,000 clones, with over 80% occurring only once. Sequencing input: peripheral blood. These receptor sequences come from a human donor with active COVID-19. The donor label of this sample is uncertain.

This chain connects TRBV18 to TRBJ2-2, with D unresolved. Germline values: CDR1 KGHSH, CDR2 LQKENI. The V and J ends lost 0 bases and 3 bases respectively, with 8 bases between them. CDR3 length: 15 residues. As DNA, the CDR3 is TGTGCCAGCTCACCACCCTCACTCGACACCGGGGAGCTGTTTTTT. Translating it yields CASSPPSLDTGELFF.

The gene calls are TRBV9 and TRBJ2-2; 9 bases match TRBD2. The CDR3 is 16 amino acids. J gave up 4 bases and V 0 bases, and 4 bases lay outside the gene matches. Germline loops: CDR1 SGDLS, CDR2 YYNGEE. CDR3 protein: CASSVEWTSVTGELFF. Written as DNA, the CDR3 is TGTGCCAGCAGCGTAGAATGGACTAGCGTCACCGGGGAGCTGTTTTTT.

This chain joins TRBV2 and TRBJ1-5; 8 nucleotides line up with TRBD1. The length of the CDR3 is 14 residues. J was trimmed by 5 bases and V by 6 bases; bases with no gene match: 6. Germline values: CDR1 SNHLY, CDR2 FYNNEI. In DNA form, the CDR3 reads TGTGCCAGCAGCGGACAGGGCTGGGATCAGCCCCAGCATTTT. It specifies CASSGQGWDQPQHF.

The chain couples TRBV20-1 to TRBJ2-2, with D hard to call. The CDR3 has 13 residues. The V gene's germline CDR1 is DFQATT and CDR2 SNEGSKA (reference sequence). V gave up 3 bases and J gave up 0 bases, with 5 bases separating them. CDR3: CSASVANTGELFF. CDR3 bases: TGCAGTGCTAGTGTAGCGAACACCGGGGAGCTGTTTTTT.

The V call is TRBV11-3, the J call TRBJ2-5; D may be TRBD2 (6 bases). The V end was cut by 5 bases, the J end by 5 bases, with 18 bases between. Per germline, CDR1 SGHNT and CDR2 YENEEA. The CDR3 runs to 15 residues. This chain's CDR3 is CASSPRRGIWETQYF. The CDR3 bases are TGTGCCAGCAGCCCGAGGCGGGGAATATGGGAGACCCAGTACTTC.

In DNA form, the CDR3 reads TGTGCCAGCAGTTTATCAGGGGCTAATGAAAAACTGTTTTTT. Translating gives CASSLSGANEKLFF. The chain has TRBV27 and TRBJ1-4, with D possibly being TRBD1 (5 bases). From germline, CDR1 is MNHEY and CDR2 SMNVEV (reference sequence). The V end was cut by 0 bases, the J end by 3 bases, with 5 bases between. CDR3 size: 14 residues.

The rearrangement uses TRBV6-6 and TRBJ2-6, with a tentative D call TRBD1 (5 bases). Germline V gives CDR1 MNHNY, CDR2 SVGAGI (reference sequence). CDR3 length equals 20 residues. The V gene lost 6 bases and the J gene lost 0 bases, with 24 bases spanning the gap. The CDR3 sequence: CASSPARAAGFSSGANVLTF. As DNA, the CDR3 is TGTGCCAGCAGCCCAGCTCGGGCGGCAGGGTTTAGCTCTGGGGCCAACGTCCTGACTTTC.

The gene calls are TRBV2 and TRBJ2-7, with 9 bases lining up with TRBD1. Trimming at V came to 8 bases and at J to 6 bases, leaving 5 bases not matched to a gene. The CDR3 runs to 12 residues. Looked up from germline, CDR1 is SNHLY and CDR2 is FYNNEI. CDR3 sequence: CASGDRGSEQYF. The CDR3 DNA reads as TGTGCCAGCGGAGACAGGGGGAGCGAGCAGTACTTC.

The rearrangement uses TRBV2 and TRBJ1-2; possibly TRBD1 for D (5 bases). The CDR3 extends over 12 amino acids. In germline, CDR1 is SNHLY, CDR2 FYNNEI. Trimming pared 6 bases from V and 5 bases from J, leaving 10 bases between. CDR3 protein: CASSDGTYGYTF. CDR3 coding DNA: TGTGCCAGCAGCGACGGGACTTATGGCTACACCTTC.